Reported below is one T cell receptor (beta chain). These data are taken from a study of blood T cell repertoires in COVID-19. Study background: The study drew acute and convalescent COVID-19 samples from the United States, Italy and Spain. The analysed material was cDNA or gDNA that came from T cells, B-cell-depleted T cells, or PBMCs.

The germline gives CDR1 SGHTA, CDR2 FQGNSA. Trimming cost V 5 bases and J 3 bases; bases outside gene matches: 8. The CDR3 runs 15 residues. In the original analysis: Reference gene primer amplification yielded estimated nucleated cell counts. The method was immunoSEQ multiplex PCR; TCRdb's version includes in-frame clones alone and lacks a portion of them. Clonal size and the V and J genes are those of that table, whereas D and trimming came from the DNA. The sample includes hundreds of thousands of clones, about four fifths of them seen just once. The sequenced sample consisted of peripheral blood. This receptor was obtained from a woman aged 45-59 years who had recovered from COVID-19. The chain recombines TRBV7-2 with TRBJ2-7; 9 bases fit TRBD2. The CDR3 here is CASSPQPSGIYEQYF. The CDR3, as DNA: TGTGCCAGCAGCCCCCAGCCTAGCGGGATCTACGAGCAGTACTTC.